This T cell receptor beta chain is drawn from a study of regulatory T cells in long-lasting Graves disease. Time point described: persistent/refractory GD, antithyroid drugs over 5 years with positive TRAb. The TCR library was made from RNA extracted from PBMCs. The patients were enrolled through endocrinology in Xi'an, China. This clonotype was observed at least ten times. Through Arm-PCR of CDR3 regions and iRepertoire HTBI primers, TCR beta libraries were built. TCRdb recomputed calls from the multiplex PCR reads with MiXCR, one row per CDR3 protein. Of around 340,000 distinct CDR3 sequences listed, around a fifth are singletons. The sequence was collected from a female donor with Graves disease. The sample in question was peripheral blood mononuclear cells (PBMCs), obtained when the disease was refractory, from a patient treated with antithyroid drugs.

The CDR3 sequence: CASSSAPGGGNQPQHF. DNA for the CDR3: TGTGCCAGCAGTAGCGCACCCGGGGGCGGCAATCAGCCCCAGCATTTT. The gene calls are TRBV6-2 or TRBV6-3 and TRBJ1-5, with D possibly being TRBD1 (6 bases). Trimming removed 5 bases at V and 2 bases at J, with 16 bases between. Germline CDR1 reads MNHEY; CDR2 reads SVGEGT. This CDR3 is 16 amino acids long.